A single sample gave rise to the 20 T cell receptor beta chains below, sequenced in a study of blood T cell repertoires in COVID-19. Method: immunoSEQ multiplex PCR; TCRdb's copy keeps in-frame clones and lacks some. This sample has about 210,000 clones; roughly 90% occur once, and the top ten carry 1.6%. Input material: peripheral blood. These receptor sequences come from a man aged 18 to 30 with active or convalescent COVID-19.

The chain joins TRBV6-5 to TRBJ1-1; the match to TRBD1 covers 7 bases. CDR1 is MNHEY, CDR2 SVGAGI, per germline. There are 14 residues in the CDR3. V was clipped by 5 bases and J by 1 base; unmatched bases: 4. The CDR3 coding sequence is TGTGCCAGCAGTATACAGGGGAGGAACACTGAAGCTTTCTTT. Encoded protein: CASSIQGRNTEAFF.

The chain couples TRBV6-2 or TRBV6-3 to TRBJ1-1; TRBD1 is a possible D gene (6 bases). This CDR3 spans 14 amino acids. CDR1 and CDR2 (germline): MNHEY, SVGEGT. Trimming shortened V by 1 base and J by 2 bases, and 8 bases separated the two germline ends. Written as DNA, the CDR3 is TGTGCCAGCAGTTACTACAGGGTAAACACTGAAGCTTTCTTT. Translated: CASSYYRVNTEAFF.

The rearrangement links TRBV7-8 to TRBJ1-4; 7 bases are shared with TRBD1. Per the germline V gene, CDR1 is SGHVS and CDR2 is FQNEAQ. The CDR3 extends over 14 amino acids. The junction had 3 bases not matched to a gene; V was cut back by 5 bases and J by 3 bases. CDR3 sequence (DNA): TGTGCCAGCAGCCGAGGGGGCCCTAATGAAAAACTGTTTTTT. Encoded protein: CASSRGGPNEKLFF. Variable domain in full (rest from reference TRBV7-8 and TRBJ1-4): GAGVSQSPRYKVAKRGQDVALRCDPISGHVSLFWYQQALGQGPEFLTYFQNEAQLDKSGLPSDRFFAERPEGSVSTLKIQRTQQEDSAVYLCASSRGGPNEKLFFGSGTQLSVL.

The genes are TRBV7-2 and TRBJ2-2; possible D gene TRBD1, 5 bases. Germline V gives CDR1 SGHTA, CDR2 FQGNSA. The germline V and J ends were trimmed by 2 bases and 5 bases, with 12 bases remaining between them. CDR3 length: 15 residues. The CDR3 reads CASSLLQGGTGELFF. The CDR3 coding sequence is TGTGCCAGCAGCTTACTTCAGGGTGGGACCGGGGAGCTGTTTTTT.

The chain joins TRBV19 to TRBJ2-5; D not certain. This CDR3 spans 15 amino acids. Germline CDR1 and CDR2: LNHDA and SQIVND (reference sequence). V was clipped by 6 bases and J by 5 bases, with 19 bases between them. The CDR3 spells CASRLSSTSPETQYF. CDR3 nucleotide sequence: TGTGCCAGTAGACTTAGCTCTACAAGTCCGGAGACCCAGTACTTC.

V gene TRBV7-9 combines with J gene TRBJ2-2; tentatively, D is TRBD2 (5 bases). Looked up from germline, CDR1 is SEHNR and CDR2 is FQNEAQ (reference sequence). Trimming left V 5 bases short and J 2 bases short, with 12 bases between. This CDR3 spans 15 amino acids. In DNA, the CDR3 is TGTGCCAGCAGCGATCTAGCTTCAAACACCGGGGAGCTGTTTTTT. It translates to CASSDLASNTGELFF.

A few counts support this clone. The J gene is TRBJ1-2, the V gene TRBV19; D is perhaps TRBD1 (6 bases). This CDR3 is built from 14 residues. CDR1 and CDR2 (germline): LNHDA, SQIVND (reference sequence). Trimming took 3 bases from V and 5 from J, leaving 13 bases between them. The CDR3 nucleotides read TGTGCCAGTAGTATTTTAGGGGGAGTTTATGGCTACACCTTC. Translation gives CASSILGGVYGYTF.

This CDR3 is CASTNFGENPQGPNYGYTF. In nucleotides, the CDR3 is TGCGCCAGCACCAACTTTGGGGAGAATCCACAGGGCCCTAACTATGGCTACACCTTC. The rearrangement links TRBV5-1 to TRBJ1-2; D perhaps matches TRBD1 (6 bases). V lost 6 bases and J 0 bases, leaving 27 bases between the germline ends. CDR3 size: 19 residues. CDR1 is SGHRS and CDR2 is YFSETQ in the germline V gene.

This clone appeared once. The chain links TRBV27 to TRBJ2-7, with 11 bases matching TRBD2. J gave up 3 bases and V 0 bases, and 1 base lay outside the gene matches. CDR1 and CDR2 from the germline V gene are MNHEY and SMNVEV (reference sequence). CDR3 length: 15 residues. The CDR3 DNA reads as TGTGCCAGCAGTTTATCGACTAGCGGGATCTACGAGCAGTACTTC. Translated: CASSLSTSGIYEQYF.

The gene calls are TRBV10-3 and TRBJ1-3; D is ambiguous. CDR3 length: 14 residues. Germline V gives CDR1 ENHRY, CDR2 SYGVKD. The ends were cut back, 10 bases at V and 0 bases at J, with 13 bases in the middle. The CDR3 DNA follows: TGTGCCACCTTCACAACCTCCTCTGGAAACACCATATATTTT. Protein: CATFTTSSGNTIYF.

The chain combines TRBV7-9 with TRBJ2-1, with D possibly being TRBD2 (6 bases). The CDR3 is 14 residues long. Looked up from germline, CDR1 is SEHNR and CDR2 is FQNEAQ (reference sequence). V was trimmed by 6 bases and J by 3 bases, leaving 12 bases between them. CDR3 residues: CASRNSGDYNEQFF. Written as DNA, the CDR3 is TGTGCCAGCAGAAATAGCGGAGACTACAATGAGCAGTTCTTC.

The chain couples TRBV6-5 to TRBJ2-7; the match to TRBD1 covers 7 bases. Germline trimming cut 6 bases from V and 3 bases from J; bases unmatched to any gene: 5. Germline assignment: CDR1 MNHEY and CDR2 SVGAGI. This CDR3 contains 13 residues. CDR3 sequence: CASSPGQNYEQYF. The DNA for the CDR3 is TGTGCCAGCAGCCCGGGACAGAACTACGAGCAGTACTTC.

This chain uses TRBV6-2 or TRBV6-3 with TRBJ2-2; D is unclear. From germline, CDR1 is MNHEY and CDR2 SVGEGT. Trimming left V 2 bases short and J 1 base short, with 11 bases between. The CDR3 sequence is 16 residues long. CDR3 residues: CASSYPPRRNTGELFF. The CDR3 DNA is TGTGCCAGCAGTTACCCCCCTAGAAGGAACACCGGGGAGCTGTTTTTT.

The gene calls are TRBV2 and TRBJ2-3, with 12 bases that match TRBD2. The J segment lost 1 base and the V segment lost 11 bases, leaving 4 bases of the junction unmatched. The CDR3 covers 14 residues. From germline, CDR1 is SNHLY and CDR2 FYNNEI. CDR3 coding DNA: TGTGCCGCACGGACTAGCGGGGGCACAGATACGCAGTATTTT. Its protein product is CAARTSGGTDTQYF. Filled out from reference TRBV2 and TRBJ2-3, the complete variable domain reads EPEVTQTPSHQVTQMGQEVILRCVPISNHLYFYWYRQILGQKVEFLVSFYNNEISEKSEIFDDQFSVERPDGSNFTLKIRSTKLEDSAMYFCAARTSGGTDTQYFGPGTRLTVL.

The CDR3 bases are TGTGCCATCAAGGGACAGACCTCCTACGAGCAGTACTTC. Amino acid sequence: CAIKGQTSYEQYF. The chain recombines TRBV10-3 with TRBJ2-7; 7 nucleotides align to TRBD1. Germline lookup yields CDR1 ENHRY and CDR2 SYGVKD. J gave up 0 bases and V 7 bases, and 3 bases lay outside the gene matches. The CDR3 runs 13 residues.

This rearrangement joins TRBV7-9 to TRBJ1-2; 9 bases are a match to TRBD1. The CDR3 is 13 residues long. V lost 11 bases and J lost 6; bases outside the gene matches: 10. Germline CDR1 SEHNR, CDR2 FQNEAQ (reference sequence). CDR3 nucleotides: TGTGCCTGCCAAGACAGGGGGGCTGATGGCTACACCTTC. Encoded protein: CACQDRGADGYTF.

J is TRBJ1-4 and V is TRBV7-9; 7 bases line up with TRBD1. The CDR3 consists of 13 residues. The V segment lost 5 bases and the J segment 7 bases; nucleotides outside the gene matches: 4. From germline, CDR1 is SEHNR and CDR2 FQNEAQ (reference sequence). The CDR3 is CASSLGTVEKLFF. The DNA for the CDR3 is TGTGCCAGCAGCCTGGGGACAGTTGAAAAACTGTTTTTT.

This clone was seen a few times. CDR3 coding DNA: TGTGCCAGCAGTTTACTAGGACAGGGACCTAATGAAAAACTGTTTTTT. It encodes CASSLLGQGPNEKLFF. The V call is TRBV27, the J call TRBJ1-4; 8 bases agree with TRBD1. This CDR3 has 16 amino acids. V shed 2 bases, J shed 3 bases, and the junction held 5 bases outside the gene matches. Looked up from germline, CDR1 is MNHEY and CDR2 is SMNVEV (reference sequence).

There are a few counts of this clone. The V gene is TRBV10-2, the J gene TRBJ2-7; no definite D call. V lost 6 bases, J lost 0 bases, and 15 bases lay in between. This CDR3 is built from 15 residues. Looked up from germline, CDR1 is WSHSY and CDR2 is SAAADI. CDR3 DNA: TGCGCCAGCAGCCTGGGCGCACCCAGCTCCTACGAGCAGTACTTC. This codes for CASSLGAPSSYEQYF.

The chain is built from TRBV12-3 or TRBV12-4 and TRBJ2-5; possibly TRBD1 for D (6 bases). V gave up 6 bases and J gave up 5 bases, with 13 bases separating them. The CDR3 loop spans 13 amino acids. This CDR3 reads CASRQGRSETQYF. The CDR3 coding sequence is TGTGCCAGCAGACAGGGTAGGAGCGAGACCCAGTACTTC.